This T cell receptor (beta chain) was obtained from a study of blood T cell repertoires in COVID-19. At the level of the study: Nucleic acid was either cDNA or gDNA, and it came from T cells, B-cell-depleted T cells, or PBMCs.

It was during active infection that Seattle patients were enrolled and then longitudinally followed. The V end was cut by 6 bases, the J end by 7 bases, with 17 bases between. There are 14 residues in the CDR3. Germline assignment: CDR1 SGHRS and CDR2 YFSETQ. Authors' analysis steps: Amplification with reference gene primers provided the estimates of nucleated cell counts. Profiling relied on immunoSEQ multiplex PCR, and the TCRdb table lists in-frame clones only, not all of them. V, J and clone size are taken as reported in that table, and D and trimming were inferred from the DNA itself. The table records about 260,000 clones, 85% to 90% of them present only once.

V is TRBV5-1 and J is TRBJ1-5; D is undetermined. This receptor was identified in a woman aged 55-75 years with COVID-19, enrolled during active disease. Sequencing input: peripheral blood. CDR3 bases: TGCGCCAGCACCCCGGACGGGTCGGGGCAGCCCCAGCATTTT. Encoded protein: CASTPDGSGQPQHF.